The entry that follows covers one TCR beta chain sequence. The antigen remains unidentified. This PCR relied on a set of 60 Vbeta primers and 13 Jbeta primers. Sequencing used immunoSEQ multiplex PCR; TCRdb keeps in-frame clones, though not all of them. This table has some 200,000 clones, almost 70% appearing once. This sample is drawn from a study of cytomegalovirus exposure and HLA in healthy donors. Overall study context: T cells numbering approximately 170 million yielded some 110 million unique TCR beta sequences in an earlier analysis.

Study-wide results and limits: Donors belonging to an Asian-associated ancestry cluster reportedly showed fewer N-insertions in productive TCRs than the approximately 670-donor mean, according to what a later analysis found.

The receptor's source is a man aged 35 to 55 in good health and CMV-seropositive. Sequencing was done on a sample of PBMCs.

The CDR3 here is CASTLQREGSYEQYF. CDR3 sequence (DNA): TGTGCCAGCACCCTCCAGAGGGAAGGTTCCTACGAGCAGTACTTC. The chain uses TRBV6-6 and TRBJ2-7; D might be TRBD2 (5 bases). V lost 7 bases, J lost 1 base, and 17 bases lay in between. There are 15 residues in the CDR3. CDR1 MNHNY and CDR2 SVGAGI come from the germline V gene (reference sequence).